Below, 26 T cell receptor beta chains from the same sample are listed, as sequenced in a study of CD8+CD57+ T cells in acquired aplastic anemia. These receptors lack a known antigen. Profiles of TCR beta VDJ and CDR3 were generated from a genomic DNA template. Each CDR3 protein is one row after TCRdb ran MiXCR on the reads. The sample records about 20,000 distinct CDR3 sequences, around 40% being singletons. Study-wide results and caveats: Both total CD4+ and CD8+ pools in patients were more diverse than CD8+CD57+ cells.

Patients selected for sequencing had displayed CD8+CD57+ cell expansion by flow cytometry. Sequenced sample: CD8+CD57+ T cells sorted from PBMCs. Subset noted: bead-enriched CD8+CD57+ effector memory T cells from SAA patients. Receptors originate from a human donor with aplastic anemia.

This chain connects TRBV20-1 to TRBJ2-2; 10 bases are shared with TRBD2. With V trimmed by 2 bases and J by 6 bases, 9 bases remained unmatched. This CDR3 spans 16 amino acids. Germline V gene lookup returns CDR1 DFQATT and CDR2 SNEGSKA (reference sequence). CDR3 region: CSARPGIAGGPGELFF. The DNA for the CDR3 is TGCAGTGCTAGACCAGGGATAGCGGGAGGACCCGGGGAGCTGTTTTTT.

This clonotype occurred a few times. The J gene is TRBJ2-3, the V gene TRBV2; D is ambiguous. Germline V gene sequence: CDR1 SNHLY, CDR2 FYNNEI. Trimming removed 5 bases from V and 4 bases from J, with 4 bases in between. The CDR3 totals 11 residues. DNA for the CDR3: TGTGCCAGCAGTCTAGCAGATACGCAGTATTTT. Translating it yields CASSLADTQYF.

This clonotype occurred a few times. The chain combines TRBV9 with TRBJ2-3; D is undetermined. The CDR3 totals 15 residues. Germline CDR1 reads SGDLS; CDR2 reads YYNGEE. The V end lost 4 bases, the J end lost 0 bases, and 12 bases lay between the germline ends. This chain's CDR3 is CASSLDGFSTDTQYF. The CDR3 DNA sequence: TGTGCCAGCAGCCTCGACGGGTTTAGCACAGATACGCAGTATTTT.

The table lists this clonotype with a few counts. The chain has TRBV20-1 and TRBJ1-2, with TRBD1 matching 10 bases. V gave up 5 bases and J gave up 7 bases; unmatched junction bases: 4. The CDR3 spans 12 residues. In germline, CDR1 is DFQATT, CDR2 SNEGSKA (reference sequence). CDR3 DNA: TGCAGTGCTCGGACAGGGGGGCTTGGCTACACCTTC. It encodes CSARTGGLGYTF.

J is TRBJ1-4 and V is TRBV12-5; D gene unclear. Trimming removed 7 bases from V and 12 bases from J, with 6 bases in between. Germline V lookup: CDR1 LGHNT, CDR2 FRNRAP. The CDR3 has 9 amino acids. The CDR3 nucleotides are TGTGCTAGTGTCCGGGAACTGTTTTTT. Amino acid sequence: CASVRELFF.

As concerns this clonotype: Since the CDR3 does not end with the conserved phenylalanine or tryptophan, this likely comes from a read error. The limits of the CDR3 on the DNA are not certain, so only TCRdb's listed CDR3 is given. The rearrangement uses TRBV5-1 and TRBJ2-3. The V gene's germline CDR1 is SGHRS and CDR2 YFSETQ. The CDR3 adds up to 16 amino acids, both ends counted. The CDR3 loop is CASSLKGLQKHRYAVV.

Many counts were recorded for this clonotype. The gene calls are TRBV7-9 and TRBJ2-1; 11 nucleotides match TRBD1. Trimming cost V 5 bases and J 7 bases; bases outside gene matches: 4. The CDR3 extends over 14 amino acids. From germline, CDR1 is SEHNR and CDR2 FQNEAQ (reference sequence). CDR3 sequence reads: CASSPDRGRNEQFF. CDR3 nucleotides: TGTGCCAGCAGCCCGGACAGGGGGCGGAATGAGCAGTTCTTC.

The rearrangement links TRBV29-1 to TRBJ1-1; D gene uncertain. Germline values: CDR1 SQVTM, CDR2 ANQGSEA. The CDR3 spans 11 residues. With 1 base removed from V and 7 bases from J, the gap between germline ends came to 7 bases. The CDR3 loop reads CSVEVAGEAFF. For the CDR3, the DNA is TGCAGCGTTGAAGTTGCCGGTGAAGCTTTCTTT.

This clonotype was picked up many times. The V and J genes are TRBV13 and TRBJ1-5, with unresolved D. Germline CDR1 is PRHDT and CDR2 is FYEKMQ (reference sequence). Trimming removed 4 bases at V and 10 bases at J, with 17 bases between. The CDR3 spans 14 residues. The CDR3 loop reads CASSSQPGISPQHF. DNA of the CDR3: TGTGCCAGCAGCTCCCAGCCTGGCATCAGCCCCCAGCATTTT.

This chain uses TRBV20-1 with TRBJ2-1; D uncertain. The length of the CDR3 is 15 residues. CDR1 DFQATT and CDR2 SNEGSKA come from the germline V gene (reference sequence). Trimming cost V 5 bases and J 6 bases, with 20 bases left between them. The CDR3 coding sequence is TGCAGTGCTGTCAACCCTCGGGTTCATATCAATGAGCAGTTCTTC. The encoded protein is CSAVNPRVHINEQFF.

This clonotype was seen a handful of times. J is TRBJ2-1 and V is TRBV7-8; D ambiguous. The CDR3 contains 13 residues. Trimming shortened V by 1 base and J by 7 bases, and 8 bases separated the two germline ends. Looked up from germline, CDR1 is SGHVS and CDR2 is FQNEAQ. The CDR3, as DNA: TGTGCCAGCAGCTTAGGGCCCCCGAATGAGCAGTTCTTC. Translated: CASSLGPPNEQFF.

This clonotype was observed a few times. The rearrangement joins TRBV15 to TRBJ2-6; D unclear. Trimming took 0 bases from V and 0 from J, leaving 6 bases between them. The CDR3 covers 16 residues. CDR1 is LNHNV and CDR2 is YYDKDF in the germline V gene (reference sequence). CDR3: CATSRDQNSGANVLTF. The CDR3 nucleotides are TGTGCCACCAGCAGAGATCAGAACTCTGGGGCCAACGTCCTGACTTTC.

The gene calls are TRBV10-3 and TRBJ2-7, with D unclear. The V gene lost 8 bases and the J gene lost 2 bases, with 16 bases spanning the gap. The CDR3 loop spans 14 amino acids. Germline CDR1 and CDR2: ENHRY and SYGVKD. Here the CDR3 DNA reads TGTGCCATCCAGAAGGGTCTATATACCTACGAGCAGTACTTC. Translated: CAIQKGLYTYEQYF.

The chain recombines TRBV20-1 with TRBJ2-1; D gene ambiguous. Germline-derived CDR1 and CDR2 are DFQATT and SNEGSKA (reference sequence). Deletions cut 0 bases from V and 0 bases from J, with 9 bases between. This CDR3 spans 15 amino acids. CDR3 coding DNA: TGCAGTGCTAGAGATATAGCCATCTCCTACAATGAGCAGTTCTTC. This translates into CSARDIAISYNEQFF.

The chain employs TRBV20-1 and TRBJ2-1, with TRBD1 matching over 9 bases. Germline values: CDR1 DFQATT, CDR2 SNEGSKA (reference sequence). Trimming cost V 5 bases and J 10 bases; bases outside gene matches: 6. The CDR3 loop spans 12 amino acids. The CDR3 nucleotides are TGCAGTGCTTCGGGACAGGGTGGCGAGCAGTTCTTC. It yields the protein CSASGQGGEQFF.

This clonotype has just a few counts. The CDR3 here is CASYVTGGTEAFF. As DNA, the CDR3 is TGTGCCAGCTACGTGACAGGGGGCACTGAAGCTTTCTTT. The chain carries TRBV7-2 and TRBJ1-1; 9 nucleotides align to TRBD1. The CDR3 totals 13 residues. Germline lookup yields CDR1 SGHTA and CDR2 FQGNSA. Unmatched junction bases numbered 5, after V lost 8 bases and J lost 4 bases.

The CDR3 nucleotides read TGTGCCAGCAGCCGACTAGCGGGGGGGGCAGATACGCAGTATTTT. Protein sequence: CASSRLAGGADTQYF. V gene TRBV7-3 combines with J gene TRBJ2-3; TRBD2 matches 14 bases. V lost 5 bases to trimming and J lost 4 bases; unmatched junction nucleotides: 2. The CDR3 covers 15 residues. Per the germline V gene, CDR1 is SGHTA and CDR2 is FQGTGA.

This clonotype turned up a few times. V is TRBV28 and J is TRBJ2-7; 9 bases line up with TRBD1. Germline V CDR1 and CDR2: MDHEN, SYDVKM. The CDR3 runs 15 residues. J gave up 0 bases and V 8 bases, and 8 bases lay outside the gene matches. The CDR3 DNA reads as TGTGCCAGCCAACCATCGGGACAGGGCTCCTACGAGCAGTACTTC. Residues: CASQPSGQGSYEQYF. The complete variable domain, with remaining parts taken from reference TRBV28 and TRBJ2-7, reads DVKVTQSSRYLVKRTGEKVFLECVQDMDHENMFWYRQDPGLGLRLIYFSYDVKMKEKGDIPEGYSVSREKKERFSLILESASTNQTSMYLCASQPSGQGSYEQYFGPGTRLTVT.

In this sample, this clonotype turned up many times. The rearrangement links TRBV27 to TRBJ1-6, with D unresolved. CDR3 length equals 13 residues. Germline assignment: CDR1 MNHEY and CDR2 SMNVEV (reference sequence). Between the trimmed V and J ends, which lost 1 base and 7 bases, there was a span of 5 bases. The CDR3 region is CASSLLVNSPLHF. The CDR3, as DNA: TGTGCCAGCAGTTTATTGGTGAATTCACCCCTCCACTTT.

This clonotype has a handful of counts. The chain combines TRBV15 with TRBJ2-5; TRBD1 agrees at 7 bases. This CDR3 is built from 15 residues. The germline gives CDR1 LNHNV, CDR2 YYDKDF (reference sequence). V gave up 3 bases and J gave up 5 bases; unmatched junction bases: 9. This CDR3 reads CATSSTGQPTETQYF. The CDR3 DNA is TGTGCCACCAGCAGCACGGGACAGCCAACGGAGACCCAGTACTTC.

This chain joins TRBV18 and TRBJ2-3; D gene ambiguous. There are 13 residues in the CDR3. Germline assignment: CDR1 KGHSH and CDR2 LQKENI. Trimming stripped 3 bases from V and 4 bases from J, with 8 bases between. The CDR3, as DNA: TGTGCCAGCTCACCCTACGACGCAGATACGCAGTATTTT. Protein product: CASSPYDADTQYF.

This chain's CDR3 is CASSLASGESSYEQYF. CDR3 DNA: TGTGCCAGCAGCTTAGCGTCAGGGGAGAGCTCCTACGAGCAGTACTTC. V is TRBV7-2 and J is TRBJ2-7; D might be TRBD1 (6 bases). The CDR3 has 16 residues. Trimming cost V 0 bases and J 0 bases, with 12 bases left between them. Germline V lookup: CDR1 SGHTA, CDR2 FQGNSA.

This clonotype is large (0.1 to 1%) in the sample. V is TRBV6-1 and J is TRBJ2-7; possible D gene TRBD1, 5 bases. CDR3 length: 13 residues. V dropped 3 bases and J dropped 6 bases, with 12 bases sitting between them. Germline V gives CDR1 MNHNS, CDR2 SASEGT. The CDR3 DNA follows: TGTGCCAGCAGTGACAGTGACAGTTCCGAGCAGTACTTC. It is translated as CASSDSDSSEQYF.

J is TRBJ2-5 and V is TRBV7-8; D is unclear. This CDR3 contains 14 residues. CDR1 SGHVS and CDR2 FQNEAQ come from the germline V gene. The ends were cut back, 1 base at V and 2 bases at J, with 8 bases in the middle. CDR3: CASSLGAEQETQYF. CDR3 nucleotide sequence: TGTGCCAGCAGCTTAGGGGCGGAGCAAGAGACCCAGTACTTC.

This chain uses TRBV9 with TRBJ1-1; D is unresolved. The CDR3 extends over 12 amino acids. The germline V gene encodes CDR1 SGDLS and CDR2 YYNGEE. The V end was cut by 3 bases, the J end by 1 base, with 4 bases between. The DNA for the CDR3 is TGTGCCAGCAGCGGGCCGAACACTGAAGCTTTCTTT. Residues: CASSGPNTEAFF.

This clonotype turned up a few times. The CDR3 nucleotides are TGTGCCAGCCGCCCTGCGGGAACCTACGAGCAGTACGTC. This translates into CASRPAGTYEQYV. The chain links TRBV14 to TRBJ2-7; D is possibly TRBD2 (6 bases). Trimming left V 8 bases short and J 2 bases short, with 13 bases between. CDR3 size: 13 residues. CDR1 is SGHDN and CDR2 is FVKESK in the germline V gene.